These 20 T cell receptor beta chains share one sample of origin, sequenced in a study of technical replicates of blood from several donors. The data were produced by immunoSEQ multiplex PCR, yet TCRdb's version contains in-frame clones alone and is incomplete. The repertoire holds about 98,000 clones, under 97% seen once, with approximately 0.21% in the top ten. Sequenced sample: T cells isolated from PBMCs. Receptor source: a human donor in good health.

The chain employs TRBV7-2 and TRBJ2-3, with TRBD2 matching 8 bases. J was trimmed by 4 bases and V by 3 bases; bases with no gene match: 6. This CDR3 comprises 15 residues. CDR1 SGHTA and CDR2 FQGNSA come from the germline V gene. CDR3 region: CASSFQAGVPDTQYF. CDR3 in DNA: TGTGCCAGCAGCTTCCAAGCGGGAGTCCCAGATACGCAGTATTTT.

This chain connects TRBV9 to TRBJ2-7, with 8 positions matching TRBD1. There are 15 residues in the CDR3. CDR1 and CDR2 (germline): SGDLS, YYNGEE. Losses at the gene ends were 1 base for V and 4 bases for J; bases not matched to a gene: 7. Here the CDR3 reads CASSVLGQGGYEQYF. The CDR3 bases are TGTGCCAGCAGCGTACTCGGACAGGGTGGGTACGAGCAGTACTTC.

The genes are TRBV19 and TRBJ2-5; 9 nucleotides align to TRBD1. From germline, CDR1 is LNHDA and CDR2 SQIVND (reference sequence). J was trimmed by 5 bases and V by 4 bases; bases with no gene match: 8. This CDR3 spans 15 amino acids. The CDR3: CASSRQGVTSETQYF. CDR3 DNA sequence: TGTGCCAGTAGTAGACAGGGGGTAACCTCGGAGACCCAGTACTTC.

The chain uses TRBV7-9 and TRBJ2-5; tentative D call: TRBD2 (6 bases). The CDR3 spans 15 residues. CDR1 is SEHNR and CDR2 is FQNEAQ in the germline V gene (reference sequence). V lost 5 bases, J lost 1 base, and 14 bases lay in between. The CDR3 spells CASSPLGGLQETQYF. The CDR3 DNA is TGTGCCAGCAGCCCACTTGGGGGACTCCAAGAGACCCAGTACTTC.

This chain links TRBV7-9 with TRBJ2-2; TRBD2 aligns across 15 bases. V shed 4 bases, J shed 7 bases, and the junction held 7 bases outside the gene matches. Per germline, CDR1 SEHNR and CDR2 FQNEAQ (reference sequence). The CDR3 is 17 residues long. The CDR3 spells CASSSLGLAGGRGELFF. The CDR3 nucleotides read TGTGCCAGCAGCTCCCTTGGACTAGCGGGAGGGCGCGGGGAGCTGTTTTTT. The variable domain in full, completed from reference TRBV7-9 and TRBJ2-2, reads DTGVSQNPRHKITKRGQNVTFRCDPISEHNRLYWYRQTLGQGPEFLTYFQNEAQLEKSRLLSDRFSAERPKGSFSTLEIQRTEQGDSAMYLCASSSLGLAGGRGELFFGEGSRLTVL.

The chain has TRBV9 and TRBJ2-1; 10 bases align to TRBD2. The length of the CDR3 is 16 residues. The junction had 4 bases not matched to a gene; V was cut back by 0 bases and J by 4 bases. Germline CDR1 reads SGDLS; CDR2 reads YYNGEE. CDR3 nucleotide sequence: TGTGCCAGCAGCGTAGTACTAGCGGGAAAATACAATGAGCAGTTCTTC. This translates into CASSVVLAGKYNEQFF. Combining the CDR3 with reference TRBV9 and TRBJ2-1 gives the whole variable domain DSGVTQTPKHLITATGQRVTLRCSPRSGDLSVYWYQQSLDQGLQFLIQYYNGEERAKGNILERFSAQQFPDLHSELNLSSLELGDSALYFCASSVVLAGKYNEQFFGPGTRLTVL.

V and J are TRBV7-6 and TRBJ1-1; D is undetermined. The germline V gene encodes CDR1 SGHVS and CDR2 FNYEAQ. The CDR3 is 14 amino acids. V was cut by 1 base and J by 4 bases, with 10 bases left in between. For the CDR3, the DNA is TGTGCCAGCAGCTTAGGCCAGGTGGCCACTGAAGCTTTCTTT. Translating gives CASSLGQVATEAFF.

The gene calls are TRBV5-1 and TRBJ1-1, with TRBD1 as a possible D gene (6 bases). This CDR3 spans 13 amino acids. Germline V gene lookup returns CDR1 SGHRS and CDR2 YFSETQ. V was cut by 3 bases and J by 10 bases, with 16 bases left in between. Written as DNA, the CDR3 is TGCGCCAGCAGCTCCGTGACAGGTCGTTTAGCTTTCTTT. Protein sequence: CASSSVTGRLAFF.

The CDR3: CATSGQGRYGYTF. Here the CDR3 DNA reads TGTGCCACCTCTGGACAGGGGAGGTATGGCTACACCTTC. The J gene is TRBJ1-2, the V gene TRBV15; 9 nucleotides agree with TRBD1. The germline V gene encodes CDR1 LNHNV and CDR2 YYDKDF (reference sequence). The CDR3 is made up of 13 amino acids. J gave up 5 bases and V 8 bases, and 6 bases lay outside the gene matches.

The DNA for the CDR3 is TGTGCCATCAGTGACAGGCGGGATCAGCCCCAGCATTTT. The encoded protein is CAISDRRDQPQHF. This chain connects TRBV10-3 to TRBJ1-5; unclear D gene. The CDR3 covers 13 residues. The V and J ends lost 3 bases and 5 bases respectively, with 8 bases between them. The germline gives CDR1 ENHRY, CDR2 SYGVKD.

This chain joins TRBV19 and TRBJ1-5, with 8 positions matching TRBD1. Germline CDR1 LNHDA, CDR2 SQIVND (reference sequence). Losses at the gene ends were 9 bases for V and 7 bases for J; bases not matched to a gene: 8. The CDR3 extends over 13 amino acids. The CDR3 here is CASGSTGEQPQHF. The CDR3 DNA reads as TGTGCCAGCGGATCGACAGGGGAACAGCCCCAGCATTTT. The full variable domain, with the rest looked up from reference TRBV19 and TRBJ1-5, is DGGITQSPKYLFRKEGQNVTLSCEQNLNHDAMYWYRQDPGQGLRLIYYSQIVNDFQKGDIAEGYSVSREKKESFPLTVTSAQKNPTAFYLCASGSTGEQPQHFGDGTRLSIL.

The chain recombines TRBV11-2 with TRBJ2-7; maybe TRBD2 (5 bases). Germline V gene data show CDR1 as SGHAT and CDR2 as FQNNGV. The CDR3 runs 14 residues. V shed 5 bases and J shed 3 bases, with 14 bases lying between them. The CDR3: CASSPWLAGYEQYF. The CDR3 DNA reads as TGTGCCAGCAGCCCCTGGCTAGCTGGCTACGAGCAGTACTTC.

V is TRBV7-9 and J is TRBJ1-1; D ambiguous. The CDR3 has 12 amino acids. Germline V lookup: CDR1 SEHNR, CDR2 FQNEAQ (reference sequence). With 7 bases removed from V and 4 bases from J, the gap between germline ends came to 10 bases. Written as DNA, the CDR3 is TGTGCCAGCACCCAATTGAGCACTGAAGCTTTCTTT. This translates into CASTQLSTEAFF.

The chain carries TRBV5-1 and TRBJ2-7; D gene ambiguous. Looked up from germline, CDR1 is SGHRS and CDR2 is YFSETQ. This CDR3 contains 14 residues. V was clipped by 1 base and J by 1 base, with 9 bases between them. CDR3 amino acids: CASSLLEDSYEQYF. The CDR3 DNA is TGCGCCAGCAGCTTGCTAGAAGATTCCTACGAGCAGTACTTC.

The chain joins TRBV7-9 to TRBJ1-5, with D possibly TRBD1 on 5 matching bases. This CDR3 contains 17 residues. Trimming pared 5 bases from V and 5 bases from J, leaving 22 bases between. The germline V gene encodes CDR1 SEHNR and CDR2 FQNEAQ (reference sequence). CDR3 sequence (DNA): TGTGCCAGCAGCCAAACAGCCGACAGAGAGCCGCATCAGCCCCAGCATTTT. This encodes CASSQTADREPHQPQHF. Full variable domain (outside the CDR3, taken from reference TRBV7-9 and TRBJ1-5): DTGVSQNPRHKITKRGQNVTFRCDPISEHNRLYWYRQTLGQGPEFLTYFQNEAQLEKSRLLSDRFSAERPKGSFSTLEIQRTEQGDSAMYLCASSQTADREPHQPQHFGDGTRLSIL.

For the CDR3, the DNA is TGTGCCAGCAGCTTGGGCAGTGCCTACGAGCAGTACTTC. Translation gives CASSLGSAYEQYF. The V gene is TRBV5-8, the J gene TRBJ2-7, with D unclear. There are 13 residues in the CDR3. V lost 0 bases, J lost 2 bases, and 6 bases lay in between. From germline, CDR1 is SGHTS and CDR2 YDEGEE.

The table lists this clone with a count of one. The chain employs TRBV7-9 and TRBJ2-1; D possibly corresponds to TRBD2 (6 bases). V lost 4 bases and J lost 0, with 13 bases in between. Germline V gene lookup returns CDR1 SEHNR and CDR2 FQNEAQ (reference sequence). The CDR3 sequence is 16 residues long. The CDR3 sequence: CASSSRDSSSYNEQFF. CDR3 coding DNA: TGTGCCAGCAGCTCGAGGGACTCGAGCTCCTACAATGAGCAGTTCTTC.

V gene TRBV4-1 combines with J gene TRBJ1-2, with 11 bases lining up with TRBD1. Germline assignment: CDR1 MGHRA and CDR2 YSYEKL. Losses at the gene ends were 3 bases for V and 7 bases for J; bases not matched to a gene: 7. The CDR3 has 15 residues. In DNA, the CDR3 is TGCGCCAGCAGCCACGGACAGGGGGCGCGGGGTGGCTACACCTTC. This gives the protein CASSHGQGARGGYTF.

The V gene is TRBV7-6, the J gene TRBJ2-2, with 9 bases matching TRBD2. The CDR3 is 16 amino acids. Per the germline V gene, CDR1 is SGHVS and CDR2 is FNYEAQ. With 5 bases clipped from V and 3 bases from J, the junction kept 7 bases outside the gene matches. As DNA, the CDR3 is TGTGCCAGCAGCCCTTCTAGCGGGGCGCACACCGGGGAGCTGTTTTTT. It specifies CASSPSSGAHTGELFF. Combining the CDR3 with reference TRBV7-6 and TRBJ2-2 gives the whole variable domain GAGVSQSPRYKVTKRGQDVALRCDPISGHVSLYWYRQALGQGPEFLTYFNYEAQQDKSGLPNDRFSAERPEGSISTLTIQRTEQRDSAMYRCASSPSSGAHTGELFFGEGSRLTVL.

The rearrangement uses TRBV4-1 and TRBJ2-7; D might be TRBD1 (7 bases). The CDR3 loop spans 20 amino acids. With 1 base removed from V and 0 bases from J, the gap between germline ends came to 25 bases. Germline assignment: CDR1 MGHRA and CDR2 YSYEKL. The CDR3 region is CASSQVGLWAGQKSSYEQYF. The CDR3, as DNA: TGCGCCAGCAGCCAAGTAGGACTCTGGGCGGGACAGAAATCCTCCTACGAGCAGTACTTC.